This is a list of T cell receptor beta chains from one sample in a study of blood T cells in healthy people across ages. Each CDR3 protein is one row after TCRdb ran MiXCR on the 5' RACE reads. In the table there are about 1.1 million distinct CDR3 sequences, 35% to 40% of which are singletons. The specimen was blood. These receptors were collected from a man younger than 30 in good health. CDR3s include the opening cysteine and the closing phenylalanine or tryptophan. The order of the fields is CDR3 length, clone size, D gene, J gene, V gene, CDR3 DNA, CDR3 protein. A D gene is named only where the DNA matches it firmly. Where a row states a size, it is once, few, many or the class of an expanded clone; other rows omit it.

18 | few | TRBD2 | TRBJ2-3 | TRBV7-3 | TGTGCCAGCAGCTTAAAGCTCCCGGCTAGCGGGGAGGGAGATACGCAGTATTTT | CASSLKLPASGEGDTQYF
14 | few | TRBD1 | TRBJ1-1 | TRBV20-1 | TGCAGTGTTCCGGGACAGGGCTTAATCACTGAAGCTTTCTTT | CSVPGQGLITEAFF
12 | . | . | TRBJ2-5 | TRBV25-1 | TGTGCCAGCAGTCTTCACGCAGGCCCCATGTACTTC | CASSLHAGPMYF
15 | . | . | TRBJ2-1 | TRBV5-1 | TGCGCCAGCAGCTTGTCCGTACAGGGCGCCAATGAGCAGTTCTTC | CASSLSVQGANEQFF
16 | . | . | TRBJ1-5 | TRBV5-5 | TGTGCCAGCAGCCCCTGGGGGGGGTCGGGCAATCAGCCCCAGCATTTT | CASSPWGGSGNQPQHF
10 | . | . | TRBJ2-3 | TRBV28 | TGTGCCACAAACACAGATACGCAGTATTTT | CATNTDTQYF
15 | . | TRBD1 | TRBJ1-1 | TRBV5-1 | TGCGCCAGCAGCTCAGAGGGACAGGGTTGGACTGAAGCTTTCTTT | CASSSEGQGWTEAFF
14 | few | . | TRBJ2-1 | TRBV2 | TGTGCCAGCACTGGAGCGCGGGGATACAATGAGCAGTTCTTC | CASTGARGYNEQFF
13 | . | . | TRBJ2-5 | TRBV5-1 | TGCGCCAGCAGCCGGACGACCCAAGAGACCCAGTACTTC | CASSRTTQETQYF
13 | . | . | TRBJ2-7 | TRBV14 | TGTGCCAGCAGATCGGGGCCCTCCTACGAGCAGTACTTC | CASRSGPSYEQYF
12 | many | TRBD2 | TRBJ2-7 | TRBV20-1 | TGCAGTGCTAGGAAAACTAGCGGCGAGCAGTACTTC | CSARKTSGEQYF
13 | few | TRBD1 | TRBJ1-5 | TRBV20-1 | TGCAGCTTCGGGGACAGGGTCAATCAGCCCCAGCATTTT | CSFGDRVNQPQHF
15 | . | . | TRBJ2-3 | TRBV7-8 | TGTGCCAGCAGCTTAGGGGGGGCCCTCACAGATACGCAGTATTTT | CASSLGGALTDTQYF
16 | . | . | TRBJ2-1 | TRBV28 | TGTGCCAGCAGTTTATCCAGGGACTTAGACGGCAATGAGCAGTTCTTC | CASSLSRDLDGNEQFF
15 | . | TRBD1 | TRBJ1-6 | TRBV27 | TGTGCCAGCAGTTTCGCGACAGGGGAGCGCTCACCCCTCCACTTT | CASSFATGERSPLHF
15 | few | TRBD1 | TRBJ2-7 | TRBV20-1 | TGCAGTGCTAGAGATCCCGGGACAGGGTTAAACGAGCAGTACTTC | CSARDPGTGLNEQYF
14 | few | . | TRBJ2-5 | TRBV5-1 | TGCGCCAGCAGCTTGACCGACGTACAAGAGACCCAGTACTTC | CASSLTDVQETQYF
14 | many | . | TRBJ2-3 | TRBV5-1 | TGCGCCAGCAGCTTTGAACCAGTTGGAGATACGCAGTATTTT | CASSFEPVGDTQYF
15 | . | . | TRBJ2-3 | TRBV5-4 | TGTGCCAGCAGCTTGGGAGGTCTTGTGGCAGATACGCAGTATTTT | CASSLGGLVADTQYF
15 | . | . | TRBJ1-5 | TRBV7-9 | TGTGCCAGCAGCTCCGGGACCTTATACGGTCAGCCCCAGCATTTT | CASSSGTLYGQPQHF
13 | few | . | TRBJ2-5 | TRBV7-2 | TGTGCCAGCAGCTTAGCGGGTGACAATGAGCAGTACTTC | CASSLAGDNEQYF
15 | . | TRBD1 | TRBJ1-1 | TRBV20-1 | TGCAGTGCTCGACCCCCGGACAGGGGTAACACTGAAGCTTTCTTT | CSARPPDRGNTEAFF
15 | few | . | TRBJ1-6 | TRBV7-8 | TGTGCCAGCAGCTTTGGCGGGACCGAGAATTCACCCCTCCACTTT | CASSFGGTENSPLHF
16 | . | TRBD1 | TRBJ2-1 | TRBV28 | TGTGCCAGCAGCTCTCACGACGCCCTGACAGGGAATGAGCAGTTCTTC | CASSSHDALTGNEQFF
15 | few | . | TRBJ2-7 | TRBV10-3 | TGTGCCATCAGTGAGACCTCCCCTCGACAGGTCGAGCAGTACTTC | CAISETSPRQVEQYF
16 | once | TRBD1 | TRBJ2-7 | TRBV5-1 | TGCGCCAGCGGCGTAACCGGACAGGGGGCTAGGTACGAGCAGTACTTC | CASGVTGQGARYEQYF
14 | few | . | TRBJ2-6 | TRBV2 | TGTGCCAGCAGTGAGACAGCTGGGGCCAACGTCCTGACTTTC | CASSETAGANVLTF
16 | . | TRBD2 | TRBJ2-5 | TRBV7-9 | TGTGCCAGCAGCTTGACCGGGACTAGCGTGAGGAATGAGCAGTACTTC | CASSLTGTSVRNEQYF
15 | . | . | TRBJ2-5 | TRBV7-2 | TGTGCCAGCAGCTTATGGACTCGATCCCAAGAGACCCAGTACTTC | CASSLWTRSQETQYF
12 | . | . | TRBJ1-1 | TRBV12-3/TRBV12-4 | TGTGCCAGCAGTTTGACACTGGCTGAAGCTTTCTTT | CASSLTLAEAFF
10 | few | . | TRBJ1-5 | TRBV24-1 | TGTGCCACCAGTCAGCAGCCCCAGCATTTT | CATSQQPQHF
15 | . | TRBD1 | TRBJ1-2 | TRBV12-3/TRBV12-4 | TGTGTCAGCAGTTCGATCGGGGCACAGGGGTGGGGCTACACCTTC | CVSSSIGAQGWGYTF
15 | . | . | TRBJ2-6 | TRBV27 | TGTGCCAGCAGTCCATCCATCTCTGGGGCCAACGTCCTGACTTTC | CASSPSISGANVLTF
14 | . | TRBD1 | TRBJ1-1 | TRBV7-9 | TGTGCCAGGGACAGGCTAGAGCTGGGCACTGAAGCTTTCTTT | CARDRLELGTEAFF
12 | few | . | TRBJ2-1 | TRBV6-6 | TGTGCCAGTAGTCCCGGAGGGCGGGGGCAGTTCTTC | CASSPGGRGQFF
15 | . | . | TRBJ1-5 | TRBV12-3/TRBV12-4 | TGTGCCAGCAAAAAGGGAGATATTAGCAATCAGCCCCAGCATTTT | CASKKGDISNQPQHF
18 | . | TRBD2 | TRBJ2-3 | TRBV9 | TGTGCCAGCAGCGTAGGGCCTAGCGGGGGCTGTTTCACAGATACGCAGTATTTT | CASSVGPSGGCFTDTQYF
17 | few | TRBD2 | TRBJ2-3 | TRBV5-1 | TGCGCCAGCAGTTTGGCCTTAACGGGGGGGAACACAGATACGCAGTATTTT | CASSLALTGGNTDTQYF
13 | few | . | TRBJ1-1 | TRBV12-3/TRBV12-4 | TGTGCCAGCAGCGGACTATGGGGAACTGAAGCTTTCTTT | CASSGLWGTEAFF
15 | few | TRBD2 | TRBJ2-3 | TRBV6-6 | TGTGCCAGCAGTTCTAGCGGGGTAGGCACAGATACGCAGTATTTT | CASSSSGVGTDTQYF
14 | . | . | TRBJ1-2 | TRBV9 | TGTGCCAGCTCACCGCGGACAGAGAACTATGGCTACACCTTC | CASSPRTENYGYTF
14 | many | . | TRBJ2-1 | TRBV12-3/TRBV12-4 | TGTGCCAGCAGTTTCGGGCAAGGATACAATGAGCAGTTCTTC | CASSFGQGYNEQFF
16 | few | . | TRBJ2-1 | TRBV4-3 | TGCGCCAGCAGCCAGGCCCAGGGGCTCCCTTACAATGAGCAGTTCTTC | CASSQAQGLPYNEQFF
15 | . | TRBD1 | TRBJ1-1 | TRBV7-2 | TGTGCCAGCAGCCCTTGGACAGGGGGTTCCACTGAAGCTTTCTTT | CASSPWTGGSTEAFF
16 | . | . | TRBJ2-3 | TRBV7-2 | TGTGCCAGCAGCTCCTCATTCCAGCCTTCCACAGATACGCAGTATTTT | CASSSSFQPSTDTQYF
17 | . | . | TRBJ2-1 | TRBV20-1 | TGCAGTGCTAGAGGAAATGACAGGCCCCTAATGTACAATGAGCAGTTCTTC | CSARGNDRPLMYNEQFF
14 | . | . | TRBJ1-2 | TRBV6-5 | TGTGCCAGCAGTTACTCGGGGGAGTTCTATGGCTACACCTTC | CASSYSGEFYGYTF
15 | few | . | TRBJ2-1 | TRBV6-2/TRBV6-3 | TGTGCCAGCAGTTATCGCGAGCGGCCGTACAATGAGCAGTTCTTC | CASSYRERPYNEQFF
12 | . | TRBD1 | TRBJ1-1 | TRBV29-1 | TGCAGCGTTGAAACAGGGGAGGTCGGAGCTTTCTTT | CSVETGEVGAFF